Each of the 9 T cell receptor beta chains below was sequenced from the same sample in a study of graft-versus-host responses after intestinal transplantation. TCRdb's table, derived via immunoSEQ multiplex PCR, lists solely in-frame clones and lacks some. The sample lists around 90,000 clones, just under 95% occurring once. The antigens these receptors bind are not known. Sequenced material: unstimulated CD8+ T cells sorted from spleen or lymph node cells, taken before transplant. The receptors shown here come from a human donor who was the organ donor for an intestinal transplant.

The V gene is TRBV2, the J gene TRBJ2-3; 9 bases agree with TRBD1. Germline V gives CDR1 SNHLY, CDR2 FYNNEI. The CDR3 totals 17 residues. Trimming at V came to 7 bases and at J to 1 base, leaving 12 bases not matched to a gene. CDR3 region: CASTGDRAYSGTDTQYF. The CDR3 DNA is TGTGCCAGCACCGGGGACAGGGCCTACTCTGGCACAGATACGCAGTATTTT.

This sequence joins TRBV4-3 and TRBJ2-7; D is perhaps TRBD1 (6 bases). Germline CDR1 and CDR2: LGHNA and YSLEER. The CDR3 totals 14 residues. V dropped 4 bases and J dropped 4 bases, with 14 bases sitting between them. The CDR3 spells CASSPGQTFYEQYF. In DNA, the CDR3 is TGCGCCAGCAGCCCCGGACAGACGTTTTACGAGCAGTACTTC.

V gene TRBV9 combines with J gene TRBJ1-2; D is uncertain. V was pared by 3 bases and J by 10 bases, with 19 bases between. CDR3 length: 14 residues. Germline V gene data show CDR1 as SGDLS and CDR2 as YYNGEE. CDR3 in amino acids: CASSAGLGEVDYTF. The CDR3 bases are TGTGCCAGCAGCGCCGGACTAGGTGAAGTTGACTACACCTTC.

The CDR3 reads CASSSGGEGYTF. The CDR3 DNA is TGTGCCAGCAGCTCAGGGGGCGAGGGCTACACCTTC. This chain connects TRBV11-2 to TRBJ1-2, with TRBD1 matching 8 bases. The germline V gene has CDR1 SGHAT and CDR2 FQNNGV. V lost 4 bases, J lost 8 bases, and 3 bases stayed unmatched. The CDR3 loop spans 12 amino acids.

This clone was detected once. This chain joins TRBV4-2 and TRBJ2-7; 11 bases match TRBD1. The junction had 0 bases not matched to a gene; V was cut back by 6 bases and J by 2 bases. The CDR3 has 13 residues. Germline-derived CDR1 and CDR2 are LGHNA and YNFKEQ. The CDR3 bases are TGTGCCAGCAGGGGACAGGGGGCCTACGAGCAGTACTTC. Its protein is CASRGQGAYEQYF.

The V gene is TRBV6-5, the J gene TRBJ2-7; D uncertain. CDR1 is MNHEY, CDR2 SVGAGI, per germline. V lost 2 bases, J lost 9 bases, and 8 bases lay in between. The CDR3 contains 11 residues. In nucleotides, the CDR3 is TGTGCCAGCAGTTACGCGCTTCGGCAGTACTTC. It translates to CASSYALRQYF.

This clone was counted once. The chain carries TRBV18 and TRBJ2-7, with a weak D call TRBD2 (5 bases). V shed 3 bases and J shed 1 base, with 19 bases lying between them. The CDR3 is made up of 17 amino acids. Germline loops: CDR1 KGHSH, CDR2 LQKENI. CDR3 DNA: TGTGCCAGCTCACCTAGGTCCGCGGGTCCCTCGTCCTACGAGCAGTACTTC. Translating gives CASSPRSAGPSSYEQYF.

This clone was observed once. The chain links TRBV19 to TRBJ2-7; the D gene is possibly TRBD1 (5 bases). Germline CDR1 reads LNHDA; CDR2 reads SQIVND (reference sequence). Trimming pared 7 bases from V and 3 bases from J, leaving 10 bases between. The CDR3 totals 12 residues. The CDR3 sequence: CASMGPNYEQYF. DNA of the CDR3: TGTGCCAGTATGGGGCCGAACTACGAGCAGTACTTC.

The chain is built from TRBV10-3 and TRBJ1-2; D gene uncertain. The CDR3 totals 14 residues. Germline-derived CDR1 and CDR2 are ENHRY and SYGVKD. Trimming removed 4 bases at V and 3 bases at J, with 12 bases between. CDR3 DNA sequence: TGTGCCATCAGTGGATCCGTGTCGGACTATGGCTACACCTTC. Translating gives CAISGSVSDYGYTF.